One T cell receptor beta chain is described in this entry. The antigen remains unidentified. The assay was immunoSEQ multiplex PCR, and TCRdb's table has in-frame clones only and misses some. The sample records 60,000 or so clones, approximately 93% being singletons. The data stem from a study of siplizumab effects on memory and regulatory T cells. General study findings and limits: Naive-or-memory phenotypes were unassignable for roughly 80-96% of proliferating CD4+ or CD8+ clones. Mappable CD4+ clones that were alloreactive averaged approximately 69% Treg-derived with siplizumab versus roughly 25% in controls.

The TCR sequence derives from a human donor in good health. Source material: CD8+ T cells sorted from blood.

The CDR3 here is CASSKEVGQEAPQEVEQYF. The CDR3, as DNA: TGTGCCAGCAGCAAAGAGGTGGGACAGGAGGCCCCACAAGAAGTGGAGCAGTACTTC. The chain recombines TRBV21-1 with TRBJ2-7; TRBD1, the D gene given by the table, was not confirmed from the DNA. TRBV21-1 is designated a pseudogene. The CDR3 loop spans 19 amino acids.